These T cell receptor beta chains were read from a single sample in a study of blood T cell repertoires in COVID-19. Repertoires were generated with immunoSEQ multiplex PCR, while TCRdb's copy carries only in-frame clones and drops some. The sample carries some 66,000 clones, around 82% recorded once. Sequenced sample: peripheral blood. All receptors derive from a man in his 60s with acute or convalescent COVID-19. Each CDR3 is given with its conserved first and last residue. Each record gives: CDR3 protein, CDR3 DNA, clone size, CDR3 length, V gene, J gene, D gene. D genes are given only for firm matches. Rows may omit the clone size; those that give it use once, few, many or a size class.

CASSTRQAMNTEAFF,TGTGCCAGCAGCACCCGACAGGCTATGAACACTGAAGCTTTCTTT,few,15,TRBV7-2,TRBJ1-1,-
CASSPSAGLTDTQYF,TGCGCCAGCAGCCCAAGTGCGGGGCTCACAGATACGCAGTATTTT,once,15,TRBV5-1,TRBJ2-3,-
CASTAQSPGITEAFF,TGTGCCAGCACCGCTCAGAGCCCGGGTATAACTGAAGCTTTCTTT,-,15,TRBV6-5,TRBJ1-1,-
CASSRDTNYGYTF,TGTGCCAGTAGTAGGGACACTAACTATGGCTACACCTTC,few,13,TRBV19,TRBJ1-2,-
CASQIPAHNEQFF,TGTGCCAGCCAAATTCCAGCGCACAATGAGCAGTTCTTC,-,13,TRBV6-5,TRBJ2-1,-
CASGSRQGSSVTGSPLHF,TGTGCCAGCGGTTCGAGACAGGGTTCGAGCGTCACAGGTTCACCCCTCCACTTT,-,18,TRBV7-9,TRBJ1-6,TRBD1
CASSTYRGGRTDTQYF,TGTGCCAGCAGCACCTACCGCGGGGGCCGAACAGATACGCAGTATTTT,-,16,TRBV11-2,TRBJ2-3,-
CSVVYRGWSDTQYF,TGCAGCGTTGTGTACAGGGGTTGGTCAGATACGCAGTATTTT,-,14,TRBV29-1,TRBJ2-3,TRBD1
CASSEWGRGAGTDTQYF,TGTGCCAGCAGTGAATGGGGGCGGGGGGCTGGCACAGATACGCAGTATTTT,-,17,TRBV25-1,TRBJ2-3,TRBD2
CASGLVLEGARNEKLFF,TGTGCTAGTGGTTTGGTATTGGAGGGGGCAAGAAATGAAAAACTGTTTTTT,few,17,TRBV12-5,TRBJ1-4,TRBD1
CASSLDVGDREDGYTF,TGTGCCAGCAGCTTAGATGTGGGGGACAGGGAGGATGGCTACACCTTC,-,16,TRBV7-2,TRBJ1-2,TRBD1
CASSQPGQGASYTF,TGTGCCAGCAGCCAACCGGGACAGGGGGCAAGCTACACCTTC,-,14,TRBV3-1/TRBV3-2,TRBJ1-2,TRBD1
CASSPGLGKYYGYTF,TGTGCCAGTAGTCCCGGCCTCGGGAAGTACTATGGCTACACCTTC,-,15,TRBV19,TRBJ1-2,-
CASSLGHDTGELFF,TGTGCCAGCAGCTTGGGACACGACACCGGGGAGCTGTTTTTT,-,14,TRBV11-3,TRBJ2-2,-
CASSQTGTANTEAFF,TGCGCCAGCAGCCAAACCGGGACAGCGAACACTGAAGCTTTCTTT,few,15,TRBV4-3,TRBJ1-1,TRBD1
CASSRGNSNTEAFF,TGTGCCAGCAGCCGAGGAAATTCGAACACTGAAGCTTTCTTT,-,14,TRBV7-9,TRBJ1-1,-